These 12 T cell receptor beta chains share one sample of origin, sequenced in a study of blood T cell repertoires in COVID-19. Assay: immunoSEQ multiplex PCR; the TCRdb copy retains only in-frame clones and omits some. The sample holds 220,000 or so clones, 70% to 90% seen once. Sequencing used peripheral blood. These receptors were taken from a man in his fifties who had recovered from COVID-19.

V usage is TRBV6-6 and J usage is TRBJ1-4; TRBD1 matches 8 bases. V dropped 5 bases and J dropped 8; count of bases not matched to a gene: 7. Germline CDR1 and CDR2: MNHNY and SVGAGI (reference sequence). CDR3 length: 14 residues. The CDR3 sequence is CASSRGQGGEKLFF. The CDR3 region has the DNA TGTGCCAGCAGTCGCGGACAGGGAGGAGAAAAACTGTTTTTT.

The chain couples TRBV29-1 to TRBJ2-5; 14 bases fit TRBD2. The CDR3 runs 16 residues. V shed 6 bases, J shed 4 bases, and the junction held 10 bases outside the gene matches. Germline V gives CDR1 SQVTM, CDR2 ANQGSEA. The CDR3 coding sequence is TGCAGCGTCTCCGGGACTAGCGGGAGTGATGGAGAGACCCAGTACTTC. It encodes CSVSGTSGSDGETQYF.

Comments on this clone: The sample holds other DNA sequences that translate to the same CDR3. The chain employs TRBV18 and TRBJ2-5, with D perhaps matching TRBD1 (8 bases). CDR1 is KGHSH and CDR2 is LQKENI in the germline V gene. Between the trimmed V and J ends, which lost 3 bases and 4 bases, there was a span of 12 bases. CDR3 length equals 14 residues. The DNA for the CDR3 is TGTGCCAGCTCACCTACAGGGGGGGCAGAGACCCAGTACTTC. It specifies CASSPTGGAETQYF.

The rearrangement uses TRBV7-9 and TRBJ1-1; TRBD1 matches at 9 bases. Germline V gene lookup returns CDR1 SEHNR and CDR2 FQNEAQ (reference sequence). This CDR3 is built from 15 residues. V was pared by 5 bases and J by 1 base, with 5 bases of the junction left unmatched. The CDR3 DNA is TGTGCCAGCAGCCGATGGACAGGGGAGAACACTGAAGCTTTCTTT. This sequence encodes CASSRWTGENTEAFF.

V usage is TRBV27 and J usage is TRBJ2-1; 10 bases are a match to TRBD2. The CDR3 contains 17 residues. CDR1 and CDR2 (germline): MNHEY, SMNVEV (reference sequence). Losses at the gene ends were 10 bases for V and 0 bases for J; bases not matched to a gene: 12. The CDR3 DNA is TGTGCCACAAAAGCGGGAGGGCCTACAAGCTCCTACAATGAGCAGTTCTTC. It translates to CATKAGGPTSSYNEQFF.

Only one count was recorded for this clone. CDR3 coding DNA: TGTGCCAGCAGTTACTCGACCAGGGCTCGCACTGAAGCTTTCTTT. Translated, it gives CASSYSTRARTEAFF. The V and J genes are TRBV6-5 and TRBJ1-1; D possibly corresponds to TRBD1 (5 bases). Germline CDR1 and CDR2: MNHEY and SVGAGI. V lost 0 bases and J lost 4, with 12 bases in between. This CDR3 region has 15 residues.

This clone was observed a single time. The rearrangement uses TRBV19 and TRBJ1-2; no clear D. V shed 4 bases and J shed 5 bases, with 23 bases lying between them. The V gene's germline CDR1 is LNHDA and CDR2 SQIVND (reference sequence). The CDR3 is made up of 17 amino acids. CDR3: CASSTQAAVSALYGYTF. The CDR3 bases are TGTGCCAGTAGTACTCAAGCAGCGGTCTCGGCATTATATGGCTACACCTTC.

This clone appeared a single time. The rearrangement links TRBV3-1 (or the pseudogene TRBV3-2) to TRBJ1-3, with D possibly being TRBD1 (6 bases). The CDR3 sequence is 16 residues long. Germline CDR1 reads LGHDT; CDR2 reads YNNKEL (reference sequence). V lost 4 bases to trimming and J lost 0 bases, with 13 bases between them. The CDR3: CASSRKGGGSGNTIYF. The CDR3 bases are TGTGCCAGCAGCCGAAAAGGGGGGGGCTCTGGAAACACCATATATTTT.

The rearrangement joins TRBV9 to TRBJ2-1, with 10 bases fitting TRBD2. The V and J ends lost 0 bases and 0 bases, in that order; junction bases with no gene match: 3. The CDR3 extends over 17 amino acids. The germline V gene has CDR1 SGDLS and CDR2 YYNGEE. CDR3 sequence (DNA): TGTGCCAGCAGCGTAGCTAGCGGGAGTTCCTCCTACAATGAGCAGTTCTTC. Encoded protein: CASSVASGSSSYNEQFF.

This clone was recorded once. V and J are TRBV11-3 and TRBJ2-3; 10 nucleotides agree with TRBD1. This CDR3 is built from 14 residues. The germline V gene has CDR1 SGHNT and CDR2 YENEEA. The J segment lost 5 bases and the V segment lost 8 bases, leaving 7 bases of the junction unmatched. CDR3 region: CASSDRGLQDTQYF. The CDR3 DNA reads TGTGCCAGCTCCGACAGGGGGCTTCAAGATACGCAGTATTTT.

The rearrangement uses TRBV27 and TRBJ2-7, with a weak D call TRBD2 (5 bases). CDR3 length: 14 residues. Germline V gene sequence: CDR1 MNHEY, CDR2 SMNVEV (reference sequence). The germline V and J ends were trimmed by 3 bases and 0 bases, with 9 bases remaining between them. The CDR3 nucleotides are TGTGCCAGCAGTTTGAAGCGGTCCTCCTACGAGCAGTACTTC. Amino acid sequence: CASSLKRSSYEQYF.

The rearrangement uses TRBV27 and TRBJ2-7, with 7 bases matching TRBD1. Germline values: CDR1 MNHEY, CDR2 SMNVEV (reference sequence). The CDR3 sequence is 13 residues long. The trim removed 2 bases at V and 3 bases at J, leaving 1 base unmatched. The CDR3 spells CASSLGQDYEQYF. The CDR3 DNA reads as TGTGCCAGCAGTTTAGGACAGGACTACGAGCAGTACTTC.